This entry describes one T cell receptor (beta chain). Its antigen remains unidentified. TCRdb redid the calling of the 5' RACE reads with MiXCR, one entry per CDR3 protein. In the table there are under 350,000 distinct CDR3 sequences, approximately 4% of which are singletons. The data were taken from a study of T cells after yellow fever vaccination. Overall study findings and caveats: Reappearing after the booster were most of the clones from primary vaccination (less than 97% CD4, about 87% CD8). Clonotypes shared by both compartments, CD4 and CD8, made up a small share.

The receptor comes from a man between 18 and 29 years old who received the YFV17D yellow fever vaccine. Sequenced here: PBMCs, sampled 5 days after the yellow fever booster vaccination.

The CDR3 DNA is TGTGCCACCAGCTTAAGGAGCCACACCGGGGAGCTGTTTTTT. Translation gives CATSLRSHTGELFF. This chain uses TRBV15 with TRBJ2-2; D remains unclear. This CDR3 has 14 residues. The ends were cut back, 5 bases at V and 3 bases at J, with 10 bases in the middle. Germline V CDR1 and CDR2: LNHNV, YYDKDF (reference sequence).